A selection of T cell receptor beta chains follows, all from one sample in a study of blood T cell repertoires in COVID-19. TCRdb's copy holds only in-frame clones and misses some; the assay was immunoSEQ multiplex PCR. The table shows hundreds of thousands of clones, with nearly 90% occurring only once. The sample comprised peripheral blood. All receptors come from a man aged 18 to 29 with COVID-19, enrolled during active disease. Both conserved end residues are part of each CDR3. D genes are given only for firm matches. Part of the rows lack a size; the others show once, few, many or a class for expanded clones.

d_gene: TRBD1; j_gene: TRBJ2-1; len: 15; abundance: .; v_gene: TRBV10-1; CDR3nt: TGCGCCAGCAGTGATTCCGGGACAGCATACAATGAGCAGTTCTTC; CDR3aa: CASSDSGTAYNEQFF
d_gene: TRBD1; j_gene: TRBJ2-1; len: 16; abundance: .; v_gene: TRBV7-9; CDR3nt: TGTGCCAGCAGCTCGTGGACAGGGGGCAACTACAATGAGCAGTTCTTC; CDR3aa: CASSSWTGGNYNEQFF
d_gene: .; j_gene: TRBJ1-1; len: 15; abundance: .; v_gene: TRBV6-5; CDR3nt: TGTGCCAGCAGTTACGTGGGGGGGGGTTCGGCTGAAGCTTTCTTT; CDR3aa: CASSYVGGGSAEAFF
d_gene: .; j_gene: TRBJ2-2; len: 15; abundance: .; v_gene: TRBV5-1; CDR3nt: TGCGCCAGCAGTTCAGGGGTCGCGAACACCGGGGAGCTGTTTTTT; CDR3aa: CASSSGVANTGELFF
d_gene: TRBD1; j_gene: TRBJ2-2; len: 16; abundance: few; v_gene: TRBV5-4; CDR3nt: TGTGCCAGCAGCTCCCTCAAGACAGGGGGCCAATCGGAGCTGTTTTTT; CDR3aa: CASSSLKTGGQSELFF
d_gene: .; j_gene: TRBJ2-7; len: 14; abundance: .; v_gene: TRBV2; CDR3nt: TGTGCCAGTGGAGAAGAGAGAGGGCCAGGCGAGCAGTACTTC; CDR3aa: CASGEERGPGEQYF
d_gene: TRBD2; j_gene: TRBJ2-7; len: 15; abundance: .; v_gene: TRBV20-1; CDR3nt: TGCAGTGCTAGTATCCCGACTAGCGGGAGCCTCGAGCAGTACTTC; CDR3aa: CSASIPTSGSLEQYF
d_gene: TRBD2; j_gene: TRBJ2-2; len: 19; abundance: .; v_gene: TRBV4-2; CDR3nt: TGTGCCAGCAGCCAACCTAGCGGGATCACCTTCGCGAACACCGGGGAGCTGTTTTTT; CDR3aa: CASSQPSGITFANTGELFF
d_gene: .; j_gene: TRBJ2-7; len: 15; abundance: .; v_gene: TRBV11-2; CDR3nt: TGTGCCAGCAGCTTAAGGGCAGGGTCCGATTACGAGCAGTACTTC; CDR3aa: CASSLRAGSDYEQYF
d_gene: .; j_gene: TRBJ2-6; len: 16; abundance: .; v_gene: TRBV15; CDR3nt: TGTGCCACCAGCAGAGATGGGAGCTCTGGGGCCAACGTCCTGACTTTC; CDR3aa: CATSRDGSSGANVLTF
d_gene: .; j_gene: TRBJ1-2; len: 13; abundance: .; v_gene: TRBV27; CDR3nt: TGTGCCAGCAGTCCAGGCGGGAACTATGGCTACACCTTC; CDR3aa: CASSPGGNYGYTF
d_gene: .; j_gene: TRBJ2-5; len: 16; abundance: few; v_gene: TRBV7-8; CDR3nt: TGTGCCAGCAGCTTAGGATGGTCAGGTCATGGAGAGACCCAGTACTTC; CDR3aa: CASSLGWSGHGETQYF
d_gene: TRBD1; j_gene: TRBJ2-7; len: 14; abundance: .; v_gene: TRBV18; CDR3nt: TGTGCCAGCTCACTACAGACAGGGGAAGACGAGCAGTACTTC; CDR3aa: CASSLQTGEDEQYF
d_gene: .; j_gene: TRBJ2-1; len: 14; abundance: .; v_gene: TRBV11-3; CDR3nt: TGTGCCAGCAGCTTAACCCAGGGAAACAATGAGCAGTTCTTC; CDR3aa: CASSLTQGNNEQFF
d_gene: .; j_gene: TRBJ2-1; len: 15; abundance: .; v_gene: TRBV9; CDR3nt: TGTGCCAGCAGCGTCGGGGCAGGGGCTGGAGATGAGCAGTTCTTC; CDR3aa: CASSVGAGAGDEQFF
d_gene: TRBD1; j_gene: TRBJ1-6; len: 16; abundance: .; v_gene: TRBV7-8; CDR3nt: TGTGCCAGCAGCGCTTCGGACAGGCCCCCGGATTCACCCCTCCACTTT; CDR3aa: CASSASDRPPDSPLHF
d_gene: TRBD1; j_gene: TRBJ1-1; len: 12; abundance: .; v_gene: TRBV3-1/TRBV3-2; CDR3nt: TGTGCCAGCAGCCACAGGGGGAGTGAAGCTTTCTTT; CDR3aa: CASSHRGSEAFF
d_gene: TRBD2; j_gene: TRBJ2-1; len: 15; abundance: .; v_gene: TRBV9; CDR3nt: TGTGCCAGCAGCGGGCGGACTAGCGGGGGGAATGAGCAGTTCTTC; CDR3aa: CASSGRTSGGNEQFF
d_gene: .; j_gene: TRBJ2-2; len: 14; abundance: once; v_gene: TRBV6-5; CDR3nt: TGTGCCAGCAGTCCAGACAGGATTGGGGGGGAGCTGTTTTTT; CDR3aa: CASSPDRIGGELFF
d_gene: .; j_gene: TRBJ1-2; len: 14; abundance: .; v_gene: TRBV7-9; CDR3nt: TGTGCCAGCAGCTTAGTTCAGGGAAACGATGGCTACACCTTC; CDR3aa: CASSLVQGNDGYTF
d_gene: .; j_gene: TRBJ1-3; len: 16; abundance: .; v_gene: TRBV6-1; CDR3nt: TGTGCCAGCAGTGATTCAGGGTATTCCTCTGGAAACACCATATATTTT; CDR3aa: CASSDSGYSSGNTIYF
d_gene: .; j_gene: TRBJ1-1; len: 14; abundance: .; v_gene: TRBV30; CDR3nt: TGTGCCTGGGACCTCGGGTTTGGGAACACTGAAGCTTTCTTT; CDR3aa: CAWDLGFGNTEAFF
d_gene: .; j_gene: TRBJ2-5; len: 12; abundance: .; v_gene: TRBV12-3/TRBV12-4; CDR3nt: TGTGCCAGCAGCCCGAGGGGGGAGACCCAGTACTTC; CDR3aa: CASSPRGETQYF
d_gene: TRBD2; j_gene: TRBJ2-3; len: 17; abundance: .; v_gene: TRBV11-2; CDR3nt: TGTGCCAGCAGTTCCCTTATGGGAGCGGGAGGTACAGATACGCAGTATTTT; CDR3aa: CASSSLMGAGGTDTQYF